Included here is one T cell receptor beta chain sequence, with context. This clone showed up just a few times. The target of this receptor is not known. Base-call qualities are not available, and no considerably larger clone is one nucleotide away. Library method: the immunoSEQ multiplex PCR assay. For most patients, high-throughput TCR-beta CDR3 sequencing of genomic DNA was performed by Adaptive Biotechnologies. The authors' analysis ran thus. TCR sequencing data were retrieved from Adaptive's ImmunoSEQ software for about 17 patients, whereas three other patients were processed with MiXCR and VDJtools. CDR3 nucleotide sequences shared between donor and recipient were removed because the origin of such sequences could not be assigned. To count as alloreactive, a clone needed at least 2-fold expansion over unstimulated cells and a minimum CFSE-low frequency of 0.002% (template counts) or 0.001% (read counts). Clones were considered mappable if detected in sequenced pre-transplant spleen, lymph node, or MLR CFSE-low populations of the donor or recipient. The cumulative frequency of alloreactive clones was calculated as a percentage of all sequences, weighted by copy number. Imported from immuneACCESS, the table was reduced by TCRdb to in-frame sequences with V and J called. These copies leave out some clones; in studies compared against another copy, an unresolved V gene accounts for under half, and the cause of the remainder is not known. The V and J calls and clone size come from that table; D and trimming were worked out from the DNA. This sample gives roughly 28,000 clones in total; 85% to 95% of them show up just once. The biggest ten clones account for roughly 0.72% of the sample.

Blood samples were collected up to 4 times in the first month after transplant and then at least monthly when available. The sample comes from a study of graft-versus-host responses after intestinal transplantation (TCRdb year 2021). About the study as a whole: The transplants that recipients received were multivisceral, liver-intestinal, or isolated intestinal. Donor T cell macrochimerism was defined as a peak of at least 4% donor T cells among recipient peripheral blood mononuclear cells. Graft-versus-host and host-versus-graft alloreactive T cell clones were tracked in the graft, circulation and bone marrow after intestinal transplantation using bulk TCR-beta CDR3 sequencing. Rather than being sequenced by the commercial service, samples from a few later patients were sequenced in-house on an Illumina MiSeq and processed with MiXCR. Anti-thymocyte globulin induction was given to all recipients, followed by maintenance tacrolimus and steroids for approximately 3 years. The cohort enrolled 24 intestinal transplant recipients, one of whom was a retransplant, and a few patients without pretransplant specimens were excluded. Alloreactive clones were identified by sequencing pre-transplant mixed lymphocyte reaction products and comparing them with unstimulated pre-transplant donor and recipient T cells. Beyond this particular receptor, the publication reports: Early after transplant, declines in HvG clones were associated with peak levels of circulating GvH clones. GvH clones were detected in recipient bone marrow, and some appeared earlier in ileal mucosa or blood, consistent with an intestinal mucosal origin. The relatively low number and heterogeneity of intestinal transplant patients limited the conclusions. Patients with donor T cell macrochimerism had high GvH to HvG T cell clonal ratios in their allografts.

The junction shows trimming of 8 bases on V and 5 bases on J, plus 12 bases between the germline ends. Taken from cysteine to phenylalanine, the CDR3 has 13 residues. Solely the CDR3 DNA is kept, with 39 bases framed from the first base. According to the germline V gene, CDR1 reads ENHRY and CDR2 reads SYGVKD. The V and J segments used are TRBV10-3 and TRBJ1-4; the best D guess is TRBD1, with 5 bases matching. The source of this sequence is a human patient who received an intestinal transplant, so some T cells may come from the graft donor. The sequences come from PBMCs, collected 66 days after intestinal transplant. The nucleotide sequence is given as TGTGCCATCGCCGGGACTTACAATGAAAAACTGTTTTTT. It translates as CAIAGTYNEKLFF.